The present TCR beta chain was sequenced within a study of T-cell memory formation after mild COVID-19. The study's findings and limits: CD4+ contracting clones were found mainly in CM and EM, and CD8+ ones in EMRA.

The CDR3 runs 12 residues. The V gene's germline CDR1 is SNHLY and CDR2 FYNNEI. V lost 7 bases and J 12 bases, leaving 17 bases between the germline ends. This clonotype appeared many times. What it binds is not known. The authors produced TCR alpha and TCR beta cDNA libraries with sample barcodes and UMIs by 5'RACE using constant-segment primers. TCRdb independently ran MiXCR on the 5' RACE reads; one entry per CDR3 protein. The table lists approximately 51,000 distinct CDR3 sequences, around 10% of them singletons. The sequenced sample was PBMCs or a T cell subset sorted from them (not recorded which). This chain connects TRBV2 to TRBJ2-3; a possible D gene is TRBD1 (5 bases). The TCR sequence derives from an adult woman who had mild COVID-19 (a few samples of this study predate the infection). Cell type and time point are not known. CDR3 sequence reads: CASNRQTQDQYF. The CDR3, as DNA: TGTGCCAGCAACAGACAGACCCAGGATCAGTATTTT.